This T cell receptor beta chain was recovered during a study of blood T cell repertoires in COVID-19. Overall study: The origin of the acute and convalescent COVID-19 samples was the United States, Italy and Spain. T cells, B-cell-depleted T cells, or PBMCs provided the cDNA or gDNA that served as material.

Here immunoSEQ multiplex PCR was the method, and the copy in TCRdb shows in-frame clones only, minus some. The table shows roughly 240,000 clones, with over 65% occurring only once. Germline CDR1 is SGHVS and CDR2 is FQNEAQ. Trimming removed 5 bases from V and 3 bases from J, with 10 bases in between. The CDR3 has 13 amino acids. The sample taken for sequencing was peripheral blood. The chain has TRBV7-8 and TRBJ1-2; weak D call: TRBD1 (5 bases). This TCR was sampled from a man aged 60 to 75 who had recovered from COVID-19. As DNA, the CDR3 is TGTGCCAGCAGCCGACCGACAGACTATGGCTACACCTTC. Its protein product is CASSRPTDYGYTF.